The next 30 T cell receptor beta chains were all read from a single sample in a study of T-cell memory formation after mild COVID-19. One entry per CDR3 protein results from TCRdb running MiXCR on the 5' RACE reads. Of about 430,000 distinct CDR3 sequences listed, approximately 24% are singletons. Sequencing was performed on PBMCs or a T cell subset sorted from them (not recorded which). These receptors all come from an adult woman who had mild COVID-19 (a few samples of this study predate the infection). Cell type and time point are not known.

The genes are TRBV5-1 and TRBJ1-2; 7 nucleotides align to TRBD1. CDR3 size: 13 residues. Germline CDR1 SGHRS, CDR2 YFSETQ. V was clipped by 1 base and J by 6 bases; unmatched bases: 3. The CDR3 DNA follows: TGCGCCAGCAGCTTGACAGGGGAGAATGGCTACACCTTC. It specifies CASSLTGENGYTF.

This clonotype was detected only a few times. This chain links TRBV27 with TRBJ2-3; 8 bases match TRBD2. With 2 bases clipped from V and 13 bases from J, the junction kept 11 bases outside the gene matches. CDR3 size: 14 residues. Germline CDR1 MNHEY, CDR2 SMNVEV (reference sequence). In DNA, the CDR3 is TGTGCCAGCAGTTTACGGGGGGGACTAGAGGAGGAGTATTTT. The encoded protein is CASSLRGGLEEEYF.

This clonotype was detected only a few times. The chain is built from TRBV4-2 and TRBJ1-2; a weak D match, TRBD1 (5 bases). CDR1 LGHNA and CDR2 YNFKEQ come from the germline V gene. This CDR3 has 15 amino acids. V lost 1 base and J lost 3, with 12 bases in between. CDR3 amino acids: CASSQVGGRDYGYTF. The CDR3 nucleotides read TGTGCCAGCAGCCAAGTGGGCGGCAGGGACTATGGCTACACCTTC.

This chain joins TRBV21-1 and TRBJ2-3; TRBD2 is taken as the D call from the table, unchecked against the DNA. TRBV21-1 is a pseudogene segment. CDR3 size: 12 residues. In DNA, the CDR3 is TGTCCCCTAGCGGGAGGGCCGGATACGCAGTATTTT. Its protein product is CPLAGGPDTQYF.

This clonotype was observed a handful of times. The chain carries TRBV10-2 and TRBJ1-2; D gene ambiguous. Between the trimmed V and J ends, which lost 4 bases and 3 bases, there was a span of 12 bases. The CDR3 length is 14 residues. Looked up from germline, CDR1 is WSHSY and CDR2 is SAAADI. CDR3 in DNA: TGCGCCAGCAGTGGGGCCAGGAGTGACTATGGCTACACCTTC. Translated, it gives CASSGARSDYGYTF.

DNA for the CDR3: TGTGCCAGCAGTTCGCGCGGGACAGGGGATGAAAAACTGTTTTTT. It encodes CASSSRGTGDEKLFF. The chain is built from TRBV12-3 or TRBV12-4 and TRBJ1-4, with 10 nucleotides matching TRBD1. The CDR3 sequence is 15 residues long. V was clipped by 4 bases and J by 6 bases; unmatched bases: 5.

This clonotype occurred a few times. The rearrangement uses TRBV10-3 and TRBJ2-7; TRBD1 matches at 10 bases. Germline V lookup: CDR1 ENHRY, CDR2 SYGVKD. The length of the CDR3 is 15 residues. Trimming removed 2 bases from V and 0 bases from J; junction bases left unmatched: 1. As DNA, the CDR3 is TGTGCCATCAGTGAGAGGGACAGGGGCTCCTACGAGCAGTACTTC. It translates to CAISERDRGSYEQYF.

This clonotype turned up a few times. The rearrangement links TRBV10-3 to TRBJ1-1; tentatively, D is TRBD1 (5 bases). V was pared by 6 bases and J by 7 bases, with 15 bases between. This CDR3 is 13 amino acids long. Germline values: CDR1 ENHRY, CDR2 SYGVKD. This CDR3 is CAISEGTGREAFF. CDR3 coding DNA: TGTGCCATCAGCGAAGGGACGGGCCGTGAAGCTTTCTTT.

In its sample, this clonotype was seen many times. In DNA form, the CDR3 reads TGCGCCAGCAGGCCCGCAGGAGGGAGTAGCACAGATACGCAGTATTTT. Its protein is CASRPAGGSSTDTQYF. This rearrangement joins TRBV5-1 to TRBJ2-3; possibly TRBD2 for D (6 bases). The V gene's germline CDR1 is SGHRS and CDR2 YFSETQ. This CDR3 has 16 amino acids. Trimming pared 5 bases from V and 0 bases from J, leaving 16 bases between.

This sequence joins TRBV3-1 and TRBJ2-7, with unresolved D. The CDR3 contains 13 residues. Trimming stripped 1 base from V and 5 bases from J, with 9 bases between. Germline values: CDR1 LGHDT, CDR2 YNNKEL (reference sequence). The CDR3 loop reads CASSQGFGNEQYF. CDR3 coding DNA: TGTGCCAGCAGCCAAGGGTTTGGGAACGAGCAGTACTTC.

The chain couples TRBV5-1 to TRBJ1-4; D gene unclear. The V gene's germline CDR1 is SGHRS and CDR2 YFSETQ. The CDR3 runs 17 residues. The V and J ends lost 0 bases and 7 bases respectively, with 19 bases between them. CDR3 nucleotides: TGCGCCAGCAGCTTGGTTGGGTCGGGCGCCAAGGGTGAAAAACTGTTTTTT. It codes for CASSLVGSGAKGEKLFF. The complete variable domain, with remaining parts taken from reference TRBV5-1 and TRBJ1-4, reads KAGVTQTPRYLIKTRGQQVTLSCSPISGHRSVSWYQQTPGQGLQFLFEYFSETQRNKGNFPGRFSGRQFSNSRSEMNVSTLELGDSALYLCASSLVGSGAKGEKLFFGSGTQLSVL.

This clonotype has just a few counts. The gene calls are TRBV5-1 and TRBJ2-5, with 9 bases matching TRBD2. CDR1 and CDR2 (germline): SGHRS, YFSETQ. The V segment lost 0 bases and the J segment 5 bases; nucleotides outside the gene matches: 8. This CDR3 has 16 residues. The CDR3 is CASSLDAGGPRETQYF. In DNA form, the CDR3 reads TGCGCCAGCAGCTTGGACGCGGGGGGGCCTCGGGAGACCCAGTACTTC.

The chain carries TRBV20-1 and TRBJ1-3, with 8 positions matching TRBD1. J lost 6 bases, V lost 4 bases, and 5 bases had no gene match. The V gene's germline CDR1 is DFQATT and CDR2 SNEGSKA (reference sequence). The CDR3 has 13 residues. The CDR3 sequence is CSAIRTGINTIYF. DNA of the CDR3: TGCAGTGCTATCAGGACAGGGATAAACACCATATATTTT.

This clonotype occurred once. The V and J genes are TRBV9 and TRBJ2-6; D remains unclear. V shed 3 bases and J shed 0 bases, with 13 bases lying between them. Germline-derived CDR1 and CDR2 are SGDLS and YYNGEE. CDR3 length equals 17 residues. CDR3 coding DNA: TGTGCCAGCAGCGGTAGGACGGTGTACTCTGGGGCCAACGTCCTGACTTTC. Translation gives CASSGRTVYSGANVLTF.

This sequence joins TRBV11-3 and TRBJ2-1; 9 positions match TRBD1. Per germline, CDR1 SGHNT and CDR2 YENEEA. This CDR3 is 15 amino acids long. The J segment lost 6 bases and the V segment lost 6 bases, leaving 9 bases of the junction unmatched. The chain's CDR3 is CASSKQGALGNEQFF. The CDR3 region has the DNA TGTGCCAGCAGTAAACAGGGGGCTCTTGGCAATGAGCAGTTCTTC.

The genes are TRBV4-1 and TRBJ1-2; possibly TRBD1 for D (6 bases). This CDR3 spans 13 amino acids. Trimming took off 0 bases at V and 8 bases at J, with 10 bases between the two ends. Germline V gives CDR1 MGHRA, CDR2 YSYEKL. CDR3 protein: CASSQDYRDGYTF. In DNA form, the CDR3 reads TGCGCCAGCAGCCAAGATTACAGGGACGGCTACACCTTC.

This chain joins TRBV6-5 and TRBJ2-7; D is ambiguous. Germline assignment: CDR1 MNHEY and CDR2 SVGAGI. The CDR3 is 12 residues long. The ends were cut back, 9 bases at V and 2 bases at J, with 11 bases in the middle. CDR3 amino acids: CASQGPTYEQYF. CDR3 DNA: TGTGCCAGTCAAGGTCCGACCTACGAGCAGTACTTC.

The chain joins TRBV9 to TRBJ2-5; TRBD2 matches at 11 bases. This CDR3 has 16 residues. Germline lookup yields CDR1 SGDLS and CDR2 YYNGEE. The trim removed 0 bases at V and 5 bases at J, leaving 6 bases unmatched. The CDR3 DNA reads as TGTGCCAGCAGCGTAGGCACTAGCGGGGGTTTGGAGACCCAGTACTTC. Amino acids: CASSVGTSGGLETQYF.

This clonotype has ten or more counts. The DNA for the CDR3 is TGTGCCAGCAGCGAGGTAGGACTAGCGGGATCAAATGAGCAGTTCTTC. Protein product: CASSEVGLAGSNEQFF. This chain links TRBV7-2 with TRBJ2-1, with TRBD2 matching over 12 bases. This CDR3 has 16 residues. Germline V gene data show CDR1 as SGHTA and CDR2 as FQGNSA. Trimming took 5 bases from V and 7 from J; bases not matched to a gene: 9.

This clonotype was seen only a few times. CDR3 protein: CSATRTGGGYTF. The CDR3 nucleotides read TGCAGTGCTACCCGGACAGGGGGCGGCTACACCTTC. The chain combines TRBV20-1 with TRBJ1-2; 11 nucleotides match TRBD1. Germline-derived CDR1 and CDR2 are DFQATT and SNEGSKA (reference sequence). The CDR3 has 12 amino acids. Unmatched junction bases numbered 3, after V lost 4 bases and J lost 8 bases.

This clonotype was counted a few times. The chain has TRBV5-1 and TRBJ1-1, with D maybe TRBD1 (5 bases). CDR1 is SGHRS, CDR2 YFSETQ, per germline. Trimming took off 0 bases at V and 3 bases at J, with 9 bases between the two ends. CDR3 size: 14 residues. The CDR3 DNA follows: TGCGCCAGCAGCTTGGACGGGGCTGACACTGAAGCTTTCTTT. Translation: CASSLDGADTEAFF. The full variable domain, completed using reference TRBV5-1 and TRBJ1-1, is KAGVTQTPRYLIKTRGQQVTLSCSPISGHRSVSWYQQTPGQGLQFLFEYFSETQRNKGNFPGRFSGRQFSNSRSEMNVSTLELGDSALYLCASSLDGADTEAFFGQGTRLTVV.

This clonotype was seen a few times. The chain links TRBV20-1 to TRBJ1-5, with D maybe TRBD1 (6 bases). The CDR3 covers 14 residues. Germline V gene sequence: CDR1 DFQATT, CDR2 SNEGSKA (reference sequence). Trimming took 0 bases from V and 0 from J, leaving 6 bases between them. In DNA form, the CDR3 reads TGCAGTGCTAGAGAGGGGGCTAGCAATCAGCCCCAGCATTTT. It is translated as CSAREGASNQPQHF.

As for this clonotype: At one end, the junction sequence differs from germline, possibly due to a read error. The chain links TRBV2 to TRBJ2-5; TRBD2 matches at 9 bases. This CDR3 contains 16 residues. Germline CDR1 is SNHLY and CDR2 is FYNNEI. CDR3 coding DNA: TGTGCAAGCAGTGAGGGTCTAGCGGGGAACCAAGAGACCCAGTACTTC. It specifies CASSEGLAGNQETQYF. Using reference TRBV2 and TRBJ2-5 for the parts outside the CDR3, the full variable domain is EPEVTQTPSHQVTQMGQEVILRCVPISNHLYFYWYRQILGQKVEFLVSFYNNEISEKSEIFDDQFSVERPDGSNFTLKIRSTKLEDSAMYFCASSEGLAGNQETQYFGPGTRLLVL.

This clonotype was counted between two and nine times. The chain uses TRBV7-3 and TRBJ1-1; tentative D call: TRBD1 (5 bases). V shed 2 bases and J shed 1 base, with 11 bases lying between them. Germline V gene lookup returns CDR1 SGHTA and CDR2 FQGTGA. The CDR3 loop spans 15 amino acids. The CDR3 DNA reads TGTGCCAGCAGCTTATTTGCTGGGGGGAACACTGAAGCTTTCTTT. Its translation is CASSLFAGGNTEAFF. Full variable domain (remainder filled in from reference TRBV7-3 and TRBJ1-1): GAGVSQTPSNKVTEKGKYVELRCDPISGHTALYWYRQSLGQGPEFLIYFQGTGAADDSGLPNDRFFAVRPEGSVSTLKIQRTERGDSAVYLCASSLFAGGNTEAFFGQGTRLTVV.

This chain connects TRBV6-5 to TRBJ1-2; 8 bases fit TRBD1. From germline, CDR1 is MNHEY and CDR2 SVGAGI. V was clipped by 8 bases and J by 6 bases; unmatched bases: 5. This CDR3 contains 12 residues. CDR3 nucleotide sequence: TGTGCCAGCGCGGACAGGGTCCATGGCTACACCTTC. It specifies CASADRVHGYTF.

The chain recombines TRBV28 with TRBJ2-7; possible D gene TRBD2, 6 bases. This CDR3 comprises 14 residues. Germline V gene lookup returns CDR1 MDHEN and CDR2 SYDVKM. Trimming stripped 6 bases from V and 4 bases from J, with 16 bases between. The CDR3: CASSKAGRRYEQYF. The CDR3 bases are TGTGCCAGCAGCAAAGCGGGTCGGAGATACGAGCAGTACTTC.

In DNA, the CDR3 is TGCGCCAGCAGCTCGCACGGGCAGTTTAATTCACCCCTCCACTTT. Residues: CASSSHGQFNSPLHF. The V gene is TRBV5-1, the J gene TRBJ1-6; D ambiguous. Germline loops: CDR1 SGHRS, CDR2 YFSETQ. V gave up 3 bases and J gave up 6 bases, with 13 bases separating them. CDR3 length: 15 residues.

This rearrangement joins TRBV6-6 to TRBJ1-2; the D gene is possibly TRBD1 (6 bases). The CDR3 sequence is 14 residues long. Trimming pared 6 bases from V and 7 bases from J, leaving 18 bases between. Germline V gene sequence: CDR1 MNHNY, CDR2 SVGAGI (reference sequence). The CDR3 nucleotides are TGTGCCAGCAGCTACCAACAGGGCCGGAGTGGCTACACCTTC. Residues: CASSYQQGRSGYTF.

The chain carries TRBV6-5 and TRBJ1-2; D uncertain. With 2 bases removed from V and 6 bases from J, the gap between germline ends came to 16 bases. The CDR3 contains 15 residues. From germline, CDR1 is MNHEY and CDR2 SVGAGI. DNA of the CDR3: TGTGCCAGCAGTTACGGACCCGGGTCGGCGGATGGCTACACCTTC. Translated: CASSYGPGSADGYTF.

Written as DNA, the CDR3 is TGTGCCAGCAGCTTTCACAGCCAGGGGATCTACGAGCAGTACTTC. Encoded protein: CASSFHSQGIYEQYF. The chain carries TRBV11-2 and TRBJ2-7, with a tentative D call TRBD1 (6 bases). V was clipped by 3 bases and J by 3 bases, with 15 bases between them. The CDR3 has 15 residues. CDR1 SGHAT and CDR2 FQNNGV come from the germline V gene. The entire variable domain, with the rest obtained from reference TRBV11-2 and TRBJ2-7, is as follows: EAGVAQSPRYKIIEKRQSVAFWCNPISGHATLYWYQQILGQGPKLLIQFQNNGVVDDSQLPKDRFSAERLKGVDSTLKIQPAKLEDSAVYLCASSFHSQGIYEQYFGPGTRLTVT.